The 30 T cell receptor beta chains below come from one sample, sequenced in a study of T cell responses to AZD1222 COVID-19 vaccine (dated by TCRdb to the early 2020s). The time point tag for this specimen amounts to: baseline before first vaccination. Library preparation employed the immunoSEQ multiplex PCR assay. TCRdb took over this immuneACCESS table, retaining in-frame rearrangements with V and J assigned. Such tables are incomplete; in checked studies, under half of the missing clones stem from an unresolved V gene, and the remainder is unexplained. For this sample the table gives under 150,000 clones, of which approximately 90% were detected only once. Jointly, the top ten make up 0.8% to 1.1% of the sample. This sample comprised peripheral blood, obtained on day 0 of AZD1222 vaccination. These TCRs come from an adult in good health.

The chain links TRBV28 to TRBJ2-7; D call uncertain. The CDR3 covers 11 residues. Germline CDR1 is MDHEN and CDR2 is SYDVKM. Trimming cost V 6 bases and J 4 bases, with 7 bases left between them. The CDR3 region is CASRSAYEQYF. The CDR3 region has the DNA TGTGCCAGCAGATCAGCGTACGAGCAGTACTTC.

The chain links TRBV9 to TRBJ1-3; 7 bases are a match to TRBD1. V lost 0 bases, J lost 0 bases, and 9 bases stayed unmatched. In germline, CDR1 is SGDLS, CDR2 YYNGEE. The CDR3 extends over 18 amino acids. The CDR3 DNA reads TGTGCCAGCAGCGTAGCTGTAGGGGGCTGGTACTCTGGAAACACCATATATTTT. Translated: CASSVAVGGWYSGNTIYF.

With regard to this clone: An end of the junction does not agree with germline; a read error may underlie this. The gene calls are TRBV2 and TRBJ1-4, with 8 bases identical to TRBD1. The length of the CDR3 is 15 residues. Germline values: CDR1 SNHLY, CDR2 FYNNEI. The CDR3: CAGRQGTKANEKLFF. In DNA form, the CDR3 reads TGTGCCGGCAGACAGGGGACAAAAGCTAATGAAAAACTGTTTTTT.

The chain employs TRBV6-5 and TRBJ2-1; 11 bases map to TRBD2. Germline values: CDR1 MNHEY, CDR2 SVGAGI. J gave up 7 bases and V 1 base, and 6 bases lay outside the gene matches. This CDR3 spans 16 amino acids. The CDR3, as DNA: TGTGCCAGCAGTTACTTAGCGGGAGGGCCTGGAAATGAGCAGTTCTTC. Translated, it gives CASSYLAGGPGNEQFF.

This sequence joins TRBV24-1 and TRBJ2-3; 12 bases fit TRBD2. This CDR3 comprises 16 residues. Looked up from germline, CDR1 is KGHDR and CDR2 is SFDVKD. V shed 4 bases, J shed 6 bases, and the junction held 7 bases outside the gene matches. CDR3 loop: CATSDPTSGSSDTQYF. In nucleotides, the CDR3 is TGTGCCACCAGTGACCCGACTAGCGGGAGTTCTGATACGCAGTATTTT.

The rearrangement uses TRBV12-2 and TRBJ1-2. TRBV12-2 is tagged as a pseudogene. The CDR3 covers 16 residues. The CDR3 nucleotides are TGTGCAAGTCGGCTGTACACCCGATGTTGTAGCTATGGCTACACCTTC. Translating gives CASRLYTRCCSYGYTF.

This clone appeared a few times. V gene TRBV19 combines with J gene TRBJ1-1; D not certain. Germline CDR1 and CDR2: LNHDA and SQIVND (reference sequence). The CDR3 has 14 amino acids. Trimming left V 3 bases short and J 3 bases short, with 11 bases between. This chain's CDR3 is CASSISTLDTEAFF. The CDR3 DNA sequence: TGTGCCAGTAGTATTTCTACCCTGGACACTGAAGCTTTCTTT.

The chain combines TRBV11-2 with TRBJ2-5; 12 nucleotides agree with TRBD1. The germline CDR1 and CDR2 sequences are SGHAT and FQNNGV. The trim removed 5 bases at V and 4 bases at J, leaving 2 bases unmatched. This CDR3 has 14 residues. The DNA of the CDR3 is TGTGCCAGCAGCGTGGGACAGGGGGCAGAGACCCAGTACTTC. Its protein product is CASSVGQGAETQYF. Full variable domain (missing parts from reference TRBV11-2 and TRBJ2-5): EAGVAQSPRYKIIEKRQSVAFWCNPISGHATLYWYQQILGQGPKLLIQFQNNGVVDDSQLPKDRFSAERLKGVDSTLKIQPAKLEDSAVYLCASSVGQGAETQYFGPGTRLLVL.

CDR3 sequence: CASRSQETQYF. The CDR3 bases are TGTGCCAGCAGATCTCAAGAGACCCAGTACTTC. V gene TRBV2 combines with J gene TRBJ2-5, with D unclear. The CDR3 is 11 residues long. Germline V gives CDR1 SNHLY, CDR2 FYNNEI. Trimming removed 6 bases at V and 2 bases at J, with 4 bases between. The full variable domain, its missing parts supplied by reference TRBV2 and TRBJ2-5, is EPEVTQTPSHQVTQMGQEVILRCVPISNHLYFYWYRQILGQKVEFLVSFYNNEISEKSEIFDDQFSVERPDGSNFTLKIRSTKLEDSAMYFCASRSQETQYFGPGTRLLVL.

DNA for the CDR3: TGTGCCAGCAGTTTTAAACAGTATGGCTACACCTTC. Translating it yields CASSFKQYGYTF. The chain links TRBV28 to TRBJ1-2; no reliable D call. Germline CDR1 MDHEN, CDR2 SYDVKM. Trimming removed 3 bases from V and 5 bases from J, with 7 bases in between. CDR3 size: 12 residues.

CDR3 nucleotides: TGTGCCAGCTCACCAGTGAGCACAGATACGCAGTATTTT. Amino acid sequence: CASSPVSTDTQYF. The chain combines TRBV18 with TRBJ2-3, with D unclear. Trimming took 2 bases from V and 0 from J, leaving 3 bases between them. Germline loops: CDR1 KGHSH, CDR2 LQKENI. The CDR3 length is 13 residues.

This chain joins TRBV27 and TRBJ2-5; 8 positions agree with TRBD2. The CDR3 length is 15 residues. CDR1 is MNHEY and CDR2 is SMNVEV in the germline V gene (reference sequence). Germline trimming cut 5 bases from V and 2 bases from J; bases unmatched to any gene: 7. The CDR3 region has the DNA TGTGCCAGCAGTCCACGCGGGACTAGGCAAGAGACCCAGTACTTC. Amino acids: CASSPRGTRQETQYF.

The count of this clone is one. V is TRBV4-2 and J is TRBJ1-6, with D perhaps matching TRBD1 (5 bases). The CDR3 runs 17 residues. The germline V gene has CDR1 LGHNA and CDR2 YNFKEQ. Trimming removed 0 bases at V and 2 bases at J, with 11 bases between. The CDR3 here is CASSQEGRGPYNSPLHF. CDR3 nucleotide sequence: TGTGCCAGCAGCCAAGAGGGAAGGGGACCCTATAATTCACCCCTCCACTTT.

This clone was seen more than once but under ten times. The chain uses TRBV11-3 and TRBJ2-1; 13 bases map to TRBD2. Trimming at V came to 5 bases and at J to 8 bases, leaving 9 bases not matched to a gene. Germline V gene data show CDR1 as SGHNT and CDR2 as YENEEA. This CDR3 is 16 amino acids long. CDR3 DNA sequence: TGTGCCAGCAGCAAAGGGGGGACTAGCGGGATCTATGAGCAGTTCTTC. This encodes CASSKGGTSGIYEQFF.

This chain connects TRBV6-2 or TRBV6-3 to TRBJ1-1; the D is unclear. This CDR3 is built from 13 residues. CDR1 is MNHEY and CDR2 is SVGEGT in the germline V gene. V was shortened by 2 bases and J by 1 base, with 5 bases between the two germline ends. CDR3 in amino acids: CASSYNSNTEAFF. CDR3 bases: TGTGCCAGCAGTTACAACTCGAACACTGAAGCTTTCTTT.

V usage is TRBV11-2 and J usage is TRBJ2-5; TRBD2 aligns across 7 bases. J lost 5 bases, V lost 3 bases, and 9 bases had no gene match. CDR1 is SGHAT and CDR2 is FQNNGV in the germline V gene. CDR3 length: 15 amino acids. CDR3 in amino acids: CASSFYAGASETQYF. For the CDR3, the DNA is TGTGCCAGCAGCTTTTATGCGGGAGCTAGTGAGACCCAGTACTTC.

This chain connects TRBV2 to TRBJ2-3; D gene ambiguous. This CDR3 contains 12 residues. Deletions cut 5 bases from V and 4 bases from J, with 7 bases between. CDR1 and CDR2 (germline): SNHLY, FYNNEI. The CDR3 is CASSPPSDTQYF. The CDR3 DNA reads TGTGCCAGCAGTCCCCCCTCAGATACGCAGTATTTT.

The chain couples TRBV11-2 to TRBJ2-1; D is possibly TRBD1 (5 bases). Trimming removed 5 bases from V and 9 bases from J, with 23 bases in between. This CDR3 is 16 amino acids long. From germline, CDR1 is SGHAT and CDR2 FQNNGV. CDR3 DNA sequence: TGTGCCAGCAGCCAAGGGGCAGATTTATTGTTAGGTGAGCAGTTCTTC. Its translation is CASSQGADLLLGEQFF.

The V gene is TRBV2, the J gene TRBJ1-2; no clear D gene. Per germline, CDR1 SNHLY and CDR2 FYNNEI. This CDR3 has 15 residues. Trimming removed 4 bases from V and 4 bases from J, with 16 bases in between. The CDR3, as DNA: TGTGCCAGCAGTGCCCCGGGTCCCCGCAGCTATGGCTACACCTTC. Amino acids: CASSAPGPRSYGYTF.

This clone was observed a single time. This sequence joins TRBV24-1 and TRBJ2-3, with 7 nucleotides matching TRBD2. The CDR3 sequence is 15 residues long. The V segment lost 4 bases and the J segment 0 bases; nucleotides outside the gene matches: 3. CDR1 is KGHDR, CDR2 SFDVKD, per germline. The CDR3 reads CATSELASSTDTQYF. CDR3 in DNA: TGTGCCACCAGTGAACTAGCGTCTAGCACAGATACGCAGTATTTT.

The CDR3 sequence: CASSPGTGYTDTQYF. The CDR3 DNA reads as TGTGCCAGCAGCCCAGGGACAGGATACACAGATACGCAGTATTTT. The gene calls are TRBV7-3 and TRBJ2-3; 8 bases fit TRBD1. The J segment lost 2 bases and the V segment lost 5 bases, leaving 6 bases of the junction unmatched. Germline V gives CDR1 SGHTA, CDR2 FQGTGA. The CDR3 consists of 15 residues.

The V gene is TRBV5-1, the J gene TRBJ1-2, with TRBD1 matching 7 bases. The germline CDR1 and CDR2 sequences are SGHRS and YFSETQ. V trimming: 0 bases; J trimming: 6 bases; junction bases outside the gene matches: 8. The CDR3 is 15 amino acids. Here the CDR3 reads CASSLGDSFGDGYTF. The CDR3 DNA is TGCGCCAGCAGCTTGGGGGACAGCTTCGGAGATGGCTACACCTTC.

The count of this clone is one. In the same sample, other DNA sequences code for this CDR3. The chain has TRBV6-5 and TRBJ2-2; TRBD2 matches 9 bases. Germline loops: CDR1 MNHEY, CDR2 SVGAGI. The CDR3 is 15 amino acids. V gave up 6 bases and J gave up 2 bases; unmatched junction bases: 4. The CDR3 DNA reads TGTGCCAGCAGGATTAGCGGGAGCAACACCGGGGAGCTGTTTTTT. Translated: CASRISGSNTGELFF.

The genes are TRBV14 and TRBJ1-6; 9 bases line up with TRBD1. From germline, CDR1 is SGHDN and CDR2 FVKESK. The CDR3 has 14 residues. J was trimmed by 9 bases and V by 2 bases; bases with no gene match: 2. CDR3 loop: CASSQRQGVSPLHF. DNA for the CDR3: TGTGCCAGCAGCCAACGACAGGGGGTTTCACCCCTCCACTTT.

The chain combines TRBV28 with TRBJ2-7; D tentatively reads TRBD1 or TRBD2 (5 bases each). The CDR3 contains 13 residues. Germline CDR1 is MDHEN and CDR2 is SYDVKM. V lost 4 bases, J lost 5 bases, and 12 bases lay in between. The CDR3 nucleotides read TGTGCCAGCAGTTGGCCAGGGAGCGACGAGCAGTACTTC. It is translated as CASSWPGSDEQYF. Full variable domain (missing parts from reference TRBV28 and TRBJ2-7): DVKVTQSSRYLVKRTGEKVFLECVQDMDHENMFWYRQDPGLGLRLIYFSYDVKMKEKGDIPEGYSVSREKKERFSLILESASTNQTSMYLCASSWPGSDEQYFGPGTRLTVT.

The chain couples TRBV19 to TRBJ1-2, with TRBD1 as a possible D gene (6 bases). This CDR3 spans 14 amino acids. Germline assignment: CDR1 LNHDA and CDR2 SQIVND (reference sequence). Trimming removed 4 bases at V and 4 bases at J, with 13 bases between. DNA of the CDR3: TGTGCCAGTAGTACAGGGGTTGGAGCCTATGGCTACACCTTC. Translating it yields CASSTGVGAYGYTF.

This chain connects TRBV7-3 to TRBJ1-1; 7 bases are shared with TRBD1. The junction had 12 bases not matched to a gene; V was cut back by 4 bases and J by 4 bases. CDR1 and CDR2 from the germline V gene are SGHTA and FQGTGA. The CDR3 is made up of 16 amino acids. The CDR3 DNA reads TGTGCCAGCAGCTCGCAACCGACAGGGCTGAGCACTGAAGCTTTCTTT. Its translation: CASSSQPTGLSTEAFF. Looking up the rest from reference TRBV7-3 and TRBJ1-1 gives the full variable domain: GAGVSQTPSNKVTEKGKYVELRCDPISGHTALYWYRQSLGQGPEFLIYFQGTGAADDSGLPNDRFFAVRPEGSVSTLKIQRTERGDSAVYLCASSSQPTGLSTEAFFGQGTRLTVV.

The chain employs TRBV28 and TRBJ1-2; 8 bases align to TRBD1. V lost 4 bases to trimming and J lost 4 bases; unmatched junction nucleotides: 17. CDR3 length: 18 residues. Germline values: CDR1 MDHEN, CDR2 SYDVKM. Here the CDR3 DNA reads TGTGCCAGCAGTTCGCTCAGGGGGCCCTCGTCTTCTAGCTATGGCTACACCTTC. It yields the protein CASSSLRGPSSSSYGYTF.

This clone was observed a few times. The V gene is TRBV2, the J gene TRBJ1-5, with a weak D call TRBD1 (5 bases). This CDR3 has 16 amino acids. V was trimmed by 0 bases and J by 7 bases, leaving 16 bases between them. Germline V gives CDR1 SNHLY, CDR2 FYNNEI. The CDR3 DNA follows: TGTGCCAGCAGTGAAGCCTTCGGGGGTTTTGGACAGCCCCAGCATTTT. This translates into CASSEAFGGFGQPQHF.

This rearrangement joins TRBV5-6 to TRBJ1-1, with TRBD1 as a possible D gene (5 bases). The CDR3 extends over 14 amino acids. Germline lookup yields CDR1 SGHDT and CDR2 YYEEEE. V was clipped by 2 bases and J by 0 bases, with 8 bases between them. The CDR3 reads CASSFGTVNTEAFF. The CDR3 coding sequence is TGTGCCAGCAGCTTCGGGACCGTGAACACTGAAGCTTTCTTT. The whole variable domain, remainder taken from reference TRBV5-6 and TRBJ1-1, is DAGVTQSPTHLIKTRGQQVTLRCSPKSGHDTVSWYQQALGQGPQFIFQYYEEEERQRGNFPDRFSGHQFPNYSSELNVNALLLGDSALYLCASSFGTVNTEAFFGQGTRLTVV.